Below, 5 T cell receptor beta chains from the same sample are listed, as sequenced in a study of T cell changes during pregnancy in multiple sclerosis. Method: immunoSEQ multiplex PCR; TCRdb's copy keeps in-frame clones and lacks some. This sample has about 36,000 clones, with around nine tenths found just once. Material: CD4+ T cells from peripheral blood mononuclear cells, obtained in the first trimester of pregnancy. Receptors were obtained from a female donor with multiple sclerosis, enrolled in a pregnancy study.

The chain carries TRBV28 and TRBJ2-7; the match to TRBD1 covers 8 bases. V was pared by 5 bases and J by 5 bases, with 2 bases of the junction left unmatched. The CDR3 loop spans 12 amino acids. Germline V lookup: CDR1 MDHEN, CDR2 SYDVKM. CDR3 coding DNA: TGTGCCAGCAGTCAGACAGGGGACGAGCAGTACTTC. Its protein is CASSQTGDEQYF. Drawing the rest from reference TRBV28 and TRBJ2-7, the complete variable domain is DVKVTQSSRYLVKRTGEKVFLECVQDMDHENMFWYRQDPGLGLRLIYFSYDVKMKEKGDIPEGYSVSREKKERFSLILESASTNQTSMYLCASSQTGDEQYFGPGTRLTVT.

The chain couples TRBV28 to TRBJ1-4, with a weak D call TRBD1 (5 bases). Germline values: CDR1 MDHEN, CDR2 SYDVKM. Trimming took 5 bases from V and 3 from J, leaving 13 bases between them. CDR3 length: 15 amino acids. The CDR3 protein is CASSPQGSPNEKLFF. The CDR3 region has the DNA TGTGCCAGCAGTCCGCAGGGTTCGCCTAATGAAAAACTGTTTTTT.

The V and J genes are TRBV11-2 and TRBJ2-5, with D tentatively TRBD1 (5 bases). Germline CDR1 reads SGHAT; CDR2 reads FQNNGV. Trimming left V 6 bases short and J 9 bases short, with 20 bases between. The CDR3 has 14 amino acids. Written as DNA, the CDR3 is TGTGCCAGCAGGTCCGTCATTCGCCAGGGTCCCCAGTACTTC. Its translation: CASRSVIRQGPQYF.

The gene calls are TRBV6-1 and TRBJ1-1; 8 bases align to TRBD1. The V gene's germline CDR1 is MNHNS and CDR2 SASEGT. Unmatched junction bases numbered 5, after V lost 6 bases and J lost 5 bases. The CDR3 loop spans 13 amino acids. CDR3 loop: CASRDRAWTEAFF. In DNA form, the CDR3 reads TGTGCCAGCAGGGACAGGGCGTGGACTGAAGCTTTCTTT.

The chain uses TRBV7-9 and TRBJ1-6, with D possibly TRBD1 on 6 matching bases. V lost 1 base, J lost 8 bases, and 9 bases lay in between. Germline V gene sequence: CDR1 SEHNR, CDR2 FQNEAQ (reference sequence). The CDR3 contains 14 residues. CDR3 nucleotide sequence: TGTGCCAGCAGCTTAGGGGGGCTTTATTCACCCCTCCACTTT. Residues: CASSLGGLYSPLHF.